This T cell receptor beta chain is from a study of blood T cell repertoires in COVID-19. Study-wide context: The study drew acute and convalescent COVID-19 samples from the United States, Italy and Spain. Sample material is recorded as cDNA or gDNA derived from T cells, B-cell-depleted T cells, or PBMCs.

The V gene's germline CDR1 is SGHRS and CDR2 YFSETQ. This CDR3 contains 15 residues. Unmatched junction bases numbered 3, after V lost 0 bases and J lost 2 bases. Produced via immunoSEQ multiplex PCR; TCRdb's table is partial and in-frame only. This sample has around 430,000 clones; approximately 89% occur once, and the top ten carry over 9.5%. Seattle's cohort entered during active infection and was followed longitudinally. The sequence was obtained from a woman between 50 and 59 years old with COVID-19, enrolled during active disease. This chain connects TRBV5-1 to TRBJ2-7; 9 bases match TRBD2. The sample was peripheral blood. The CDR3 DNA sequence: TGCGCCAGCAGCTTGGTGTTAGCGGGGGCCTACGAGCAGTACTTC. Amino acid sequence: CASSLVLAGAYEQYF.